This T cell receptor beta chain was obtained from a study of T-cell memory formation after mild COVID-19. Points on this clonotype: Its antigen is as yet unknown.

Per germline, CDR1 ENHRY and CDR2 SYGVKD. V lost 2 bases, J lost 7 bases, and 17 bases lay in between. CDR3 length: 16 residues. A single record per CDR3 protein comes from TCRdb applying MiXCR to the 5' RACE reads. The data hold about 100,000 distinct CDR3 sequences, with 18% observed a single time. Findings and limits, study-wide: Day 37-peaking second-wave clones had unconfirmed SARS-CoV-2 specificity.

What was sequenced was PBMCs or a T cell subset sorted from them (not recorded which). The sequence derives from a man aged 18 to 35 who had mild COVID-19 (a few samples of this study predate the infection). Cell type and time point are not known. The V and J genes are TRBV10-3 and TRBJ1-4; the D gene is possibly TRBD1 (5 bases). This CDR3 is CAISETLGTLTEKLFF. The CDR3 coding sequence is TGTGCCATCAGTGAGACACTCGGGACCTTAACTGAAAAACTGTTTTTT.